Following are 32 T cell receptor beta chains from one sample sequenced in a study of blood T cell repertoires in COVID-19. Sequenced by immunoSEQ multiplex PCR; TCRdb stores in-frame clones only, minus some. The repertoire holds 150,000 to 200,000 clones, approximately 80% seen once, with roughly 8.4% in the top ten. The specimen was peripheral blood. Source of these receptors: a man between 60 and 75 years old with acute or convalescent COVID-19.

This clone has only one observation. The chain combines TRBV6-5 with TRBJ1-3, with D unresolved. With 6 bases removed from V and 4 bases from J, the gap between germline ends came to 13 bases. This CDR3 comprises 14 residues. Germline values: CDR1 MNHEY, CDR2 SVGAGI. The CDR3 protein is CASSSRGLGNTIYF. The CDR3 bases are TGTGCCAGCAGCTCGCGGGGTCTCGGAAACACCATATATTTT.

The rearrangement uses TRBV15 and TRBJ2-5; 12 nucleotides agree with TRBD2. This CDR3 spans 16 amino acids. CDR1 is LNHNV, CDR2 YYDKDF, per germline (reference sequence). The trim removed 1 base at V and 5 bases at J, leaving 5 bases unmatched. Here the CDR3 reads CATSRVTSGGWETQYF. DNA for the CDR3: TGTGCCACCAGCAGAGTTACTAGCGGGGGGTGGGAGACCCAGTACTTC.

The rearrangement joins TRBV7-2 to TRBJ2-4; weak D call: TRBD1 (6 bases). V lost 5 bases and J lost 7, with 9 bases in between. The CDR3 runs 12 residues. CDR1 is SGHTA and CDR2 is FQGNSA in the germline V gene. CDR3 sequence: CASSPQGNIQYF. The CDR3 DNA reads as TGTGCCAGCAGCCCGCAGGGGAACATTCAGTACTTC.

Only a few counts were recorded for this clone. Germline and junction disagree at one end, which may indicate a read error. The V gene is TRBV7-7, the J gene TRBJ2-5; a possible D gene is TRBD2 (5 bases). Germline V CDR1 and CDR2: SSHAT, FNYEAQ (reference sequence). The CDR3 runs 15 residues. This chain's CDR3 is CASSLAPHYQETQYF. CDR3 DNA sequence: TGTGCTAGCAGCTTAGCGCCTCACTACCAAGAGACCCAGTACTTC.

This clone was recorded only once. The rearrangement joins TRBV20-1 to TRBJ2-7; TRBD1 agrees at 8 bases. Trimming at V came to 5 bases and at J to 4 bases, leaving 1 base not matched to a gene. The CDR3 covers 11 residues. Germline CDR1 is DFQATT and CDR2 is SNEGSKA (reference sequence). The CDR3 DNA sequence: TGCAGTGCTGGACAGGGTTACGAGCAGTACTTC. It codes for CSAGQGYEQYF.

The genes are TRBV6-2 or TRBV6-3 and TRBJ1-1; TRBD1 might be the D (5 bases). Trimming took 2 bases from V and 12 from J, leaving 16 bases between them. This CDR3 has 13 residues. Per germline, CDR1 MNHEY and CDR2 SVGEGT. DNA of the CDR3: TGTGCCAGCAGTTACGGTTGGAGCCAGGGTCCTTTCTTT. It yields the protein CASSYGWSQGPFF.

A few counts support this clone. This chain joins TRBV19 and TRBJ1-2; no definite D call. Germline assignment: CDR1 LNHDA and CDR2 SQIVND (reference sequence). The CDR3 is made up of 11 amino acids. Trimming cost V 6 bases and J 5 bases, with 7 bases left between them. For the CDR3, the DNA is TGTGCCAGTAGGGGCACTTATGGCTACACCTTC. This codes for CASRGTYGYTF.

Remarks on this clone: The sample has other DNA sequences that encode this CDR3 too. This chain uses TRBV27 with TRBJ1-4, with D maybe TRBD1 (6 bases). The CDR3 has 14 residues. Germline V CDR1 and CDR2: MNHEY, SMNVEV (reference sequence). V lost 5 bases, J lost 4 bases, and 11 bases lay in between. DNA of the CDR3: TGTGCCAGCAGTCCCCGAGGGGGTAATGAAAAACTGTTTTTT. As protein: CASSPRGGNEKLFF. Filled out from reference TRBV27 and TRBJ1-4, the complete variable domain reads EAQVTQNPRYLITVTGKKLTVTCSQNMNHEYMSWYRQDPGLGLRQIYYSMNVEVTDKGDVPEGYKVSRKEKRNFPLILESPSPNQTSLYFCASSPRGGNEKLFFGSGTQLSVL.

This clone appeared once. This chain links TRBV7-9 with TRBJ1-2; 7 bases are shared with TRBD1. J was trimmed by 2 bases and V by 3 bases; bases with no gene match: 18. CDR1 SEHNR and CDR2 FQNEAQ come from the germline V gene (reference sequence). The CDR3 runs to 19 residues. The CDR3 spells CASSLSGTAKSLRNYGYTF. CDR3 DNA sequence: TGTGCCAGCAGCTTGTCCGGGACAGCGAAAAGTCTCCGAAACTATGGCTACACCTTC.

The chain has TRBV9 and TRBJ2-1; 10 nucleotides align to TRBD2. Germline CDR1 is SGDLS and CDR2 is YYNGEE. V lost 5 bases and J lost 4; bases outside the gene matches: 6. The CDR3 has 15 residues. CDR3 sequence reads: CASRPSGGWYNEQFF. In DNA form, the CDR3 reads TGTGCCAGCAGGCCTAGCGGGGGATGGTACAATGAGCAGTTCTTC.

Of note for this clone: Other DNA sequences from this sample encode an identical CDR3 as well. This chain uses TRBV5-1 with TRBJ2-3, with TRBD2 matching 7 bases. Trimming cost V 0 bases and J 4 bases; bases outside gene matches: 2. The germline CDR1 and CDR2 sequences are SGHRS and YFSETQ. The CDR3 length is 14 residues. In DNA, the CDR3 is TGCGCCAGCAGCTTGGGACTAGCATCAGATACGCAGTATTTT. It is translated as CASSLGLASDTQYF. Full variable domain (rest looked up from reference TRBV5-1 and TRBJ2-3): KAGVTQTPRYLIKTRGQQVTLSCSPISGHRSVSWYQQTPGQGLQFLFEYFSETQRNKGNFPGRFSGRQFSNSRSEMNVSTLELGDSALYLCASSLGLASDTQYFGPGTRLTVL.

This clone was recorded once. This chain's CDR3 is CAWSGGRYGYTF. CDR3 in DNA: TGTGCCTGGAGTGGGGGGCGGTATGGCTACACCTTC. The chain has TRBV30 and TRBJ1-2; possible D gene TRBD1, 6 bases. This CDR3 is built from 12 residues. Deletions cut 1 base from V and 5 bases from J, with 8 bases between. In germline, CDR1 is GTSNPN, CDR2 SVGIG (reference sequence). The full variable domain, completed using reference TRBV30 and TRBJ1-2, is SQTIHQWPATLVQPVGSPLSLECTVEGTSNPNLYWYRQAAGRGLQLLFYSVGIGQISSEVPQNLSASRPQDRQFILSSKKLLLSDSGFYLCAWSGGRYGYTFGSGTRLTVV.

This clone was seen only a few times. The chain recombines TRBV6-1 with TRBJ2-2; 7 bases fit TRBD2. The CDR3 has 16 amino acids. V lost 4 bases to trimming and J lost 0 bases; unmatched junction nucleotides: 5. The germline V gene encodes CDR1 MNHNS and CDR2 SASEGT. Here the CDR3 DNA reads TGTGCCAGCAGTGGGCGGGGGACTTCGAACACCGGGGAGCTGTTTTTT. Translating gives CASSGRGTSNTGELFF.

The chain links TRBV7-2 to TRBJ1-5; D may be TRBD1 (6 bases). CDR1 is SGHTA and CDR2 is FQGNSA in the germline V gene. CDR3 length: 14 amino acids. V lost 5 bases and J 5 bases, leaving 13 bases between the germline ends. As DNA, the CDR3 is TGTGCCAGCAGCCTCTACAGGGTTGATCAGCCCCAGCATTTT. Protein product: CASSLYRVDQPQHF.

The V call is TRBV6-4, the J call TRBJ2-5, with 12 nucleotides matching TRBD1. The CDR3 spans 16 residues. In germline, CDR1 is MRHNA, CDR2 SNTAGT. Trimming took 2 bases from V and 5 from J; bases not matched to a gene: 6. The CDR3 sequence: CASSDPGQGAKETQYF. DNA of the CDR3: TGTGCCAGCAGTGACCCGGGACAGGGGGCAAAGGAGACCCAGTACTTC.

CDR3 DNA: TGTGCCAGCAGCCTGACCCCCTCGGACAGGGTCGGACTCACCTTC. Amino acids: CASSLTPSDRVGLTF. The chain recombines TRBV7-2 with TRBJ1-2; TRBD1 matches at 8 bases. The CDR3 length is 15 residues. Germline V gene sequence: CDR1 SGHTA, CDR2 FQGNSA. V gave up 5 bases and J gave up 13 bases; unmatched junction bases: 18.

The chain has TRBV28 and TRBJ1-1; the D is unclear. In germline, CDR1 is MDHEN, CDR2 SYDVKM. CDR3 length: 11 residues. V dropped 4 bases and J dropped 11 bases, with 11 bases sitting between them. In nucleotides, the CDR3 is TGTGCCAGCAGTTGGGCCGGGAGGGCTTTCTTT. Protein product: CASSWAGRAFF.

The CDR3 region has the DNA TGTGCCAGTAGTATGGTAGCGGGGGCCGGGGATACGCAGTATTTT. Its translation: CASSMVAGAGDTQYF. The rearrangement links TRBV19 to TRBJ2-3; 9 nucleotides agree with TRBD2. The CDR3 is 15 residues long. Losses at the gene ends were 3 bases for V and 6 bases for J; bases not matched to a gene: 7. Per the germline V gene, CDR1 is LNHDA and CDR2 is SQIVND (reference sequence). Drawing the rest from reference TRBV19 and TRBJ2-3, the complete variable domain is DGGITQSPKYLFRKEGQNVTLSCEQNLNHDAMYWYRQDPGQGLRLIYYSQIVNDFQKGDIAEGYSVSREKKESFPLTVTSAQKNPTAFYLCASSMVAGAGDTQYFGPGTRLTVL.

The V call is TRBV30, the J call TRBJ1-2, with D unresolved. With 3 bases removed from V and 2 bases from J, the gap between germline ends came to 13 bases. The V gene's germline CDR1 is GTSNPN and CDR2 SVGIG (reference sequence). The CDR3 runs to 14 residues. The CDR3, as DNA: TGTGCCTGGAGAAGGTCCCAGAGGAACTATGGCTACACCTTC. This translates into CAWRRSQRNYGYTF.

The chain carries TRBV4-1 and TRBJ1-4, with 9 bases that match TRBD1. The CDR3 is 15 residues long. The V segment lost 4 bases and the J segment 7 bases; nucleotides outside the gene matches: 7. Germline CDR1 is MGHRA and CDR2 is YSYEKL. As DNA, the CDR3 is TGCGCCAGCAGCCTCACAGGGGGCAAGGGTGAAAAACTGTTTTTT. Amino acid sequence: CASSLTGGKGEKLFF.

V usage is TRBV5-1 and J usage is TRBJ1-1; tentative D call: TRBD1 (5 bases). Per germline, CDR1 SGHRS and CDR2 YFSETQ. The CDR3 has 14 amino acids. The V gene lost 5 bases and the J gene lost 1 base, with 12 bases spanning the gap. Written as DNA, the CDR3 is TGCGCCAGCAGTAAAAAGACAGAGAACACTGAAGCTTTCTTT. It translates to CASSKKTENTEAFF.

This clone was detected a few times. The CDR3 reads CASSQFSGGADTQYF. The CDR3 nucleotides read TGCGCCAGCAGCCAGTTTAGCGGGGGGGCAGATACGCAGTATTTT. The gene calls are TRBV4-1 and TRBJ2-3; 11 bases align to TRBD2. The V segment lost 3 bases and the J segment 4 bases; nucleotides outside the gene matches: 3. CDR3 size: 15 residues. CDR1 is MGHRA, CDR2 YSYEKL, per germline.

The chain has TRBV15 and TRBJ2-7; D gene unclear. Deletions cut 0 bases from V and 3 bases from J, with 6 bases between. Germline CDR1 LNHNV, CDR2 YYDKDF (reference sequence). The CDR3 totals 13 residues. The CDR3 DNA sequence: TGTGCCACCAGCAGAGATCCGGGCTACGAGCAGTACTTC. Residues: CATSRDPGYEQYF.

The chain recombines TRBV10-2 with TRBJ2-7; D may be TRBD2 (7 bases). V was cut by 4 bases and J by 2 bases, with 12 bases left in between. The CDR3 has 14 amino acids. Germline V gene sequence: CDR1 WSHSY, CDR2 SAAADI. CDR3 in DNA: TGCGCCAGCAGTGTGGGGGCGGGGGCCTACGAGCAGTACTTC. This gives the protein CASSVGAGAYEQYF.

V gene TRBV7-9 combines with J gene TRBJ2-1, with D perhaps TRBD2 (5 bases). Germline V gene data show CDR1 as SEHNR and CDR2 as FQNEAQ (reference sequence). Trimming took 5 bases from V and 0 from J, leaving 23 bases between them. This CDR3 comprises 19 residues. For the CDR3, the DNA is TGTGCCAGCAGCCCTCGGTTAGGAAATCGGGGAAGCTCCTACAATGAGCAGTTCTTC. Protein sequence: CASSPRLGNRGSSYNEQFF.

The chain has TRBV6-1 and TRBJ1-5; D gene unclear. This CDR3 comprises 13 residues. Germline assignment: CDR1 MNHNS and CDR2 SASEGT. Trimming stripped 2 bases from V and 4 bases from J, with 6 bases between. The CDR3 bases are TGTGCCAGCAGTGAACGGGGAAATCAGCCCCAGCATTTT. It codes for CASSERGNQPQHF.

This clone was recorded a few times. The chain carries TRBV5-1 and TRBJ2-3; 13 bases are a match to TRBD2. Germline V CDR1 and CDR2: SGHRS, YFSETQ. The CDR3 sequence is 18 residues long. Trimming removed 1 base from V and 4 bases from J; junction bases left unmatched: 9. In DNA, the CDR3 is TGCGCCAGCAGCTTGATCTCCACTAGCGGGGGGGCTCCAGATACGCAGTATTTT. Residues: CASSLISTSGGAPDTQYF.

The V gene is TRBV2, the J gene TRBJ1-4, with 7 bases lining up with TRBD1. With V trimmed by 3 bases and J by 4 bases, 2 bases remained unmatched. In germline, CDR1 is SNHLY, CDR2 FYNNEI. The CDR3 is 14 amino acids. CDR3 protein: CASSETGINEKLFF. The CDR3 region has the DNA TGTGCCAGCAGTGAGACAGGGATTAATGAAAAACTGTTTTTT.

The V call is TRBV4-1, the J call TRBJ1-1; 7 positions match TRBD1. V was clipped by 1 base and J by 3 bases; unmatched bases: 2. The CDR3 consists of 14 residues. Germline V gene lookup returns CDR1 MGHRA and CDR2 YSYEKL. The CDR3 nucleotides are TGCGCCAGCAGCCAAGGAGGGGGCTACACTGAAGCTTTCTTT. It codes for CASSQGGGYTEAFF.

This clone has just a few counts. This chain links TRBV13 with TRBJ2-7, with 7 bases matching TRBD1. The CDR3 totals 13 residues. CDR1 is PRHDT, CDR2 FYEKMQ, per germline (reference sequence). The V segment lost 5 bases and the J segment 5 bases; nucleotides outside the gene matches: 6. The chain's CDR3 is CASSRQGLHEQYF. CDR3 in DNA: TGTGCCAGCAGCCGACAGGGATTGCACGAGCAGTACTTC.

The CDR3 region is CASSSDRKYEQFF. DNA for the CDR3: TGTGCCAGCAGTTCCGACAGGAAGTATGAGCAGTTCTTC. This chain joins TRBV6-2 or TRBV6-3 and TRBJ2-1; TRBD1 is a possible D gene (6 bases). The ends were cut back, 4 bases at V and 8 bases at J, with 12 bases in the middle. Per the germline V gene, CDR1 is MNHEY and CDR2 is SVGEGT. The CDR3 totals 13 residues.

A note on this clone: This sample also contains other DNA sequences that code for the same CDR3. The chain employs TRBV2 and TRBJ1-2; 7 nucleotides agree with TRBD1. The CDR3 extends over 15 amino acids. CDR1 is SNHLY and CDR2 is FYNNEI in the germline V gene. The J segment lost 0 bases and the V segment lost 6 bases, leaving 7 bases of the junction unmatched. CDR3 coding DNA: TGTGCCAGCAGAGCCACCGGGACAGCTAACTATGGCTACACCTTC. Translating it yields CASRATGTANYGYTF.